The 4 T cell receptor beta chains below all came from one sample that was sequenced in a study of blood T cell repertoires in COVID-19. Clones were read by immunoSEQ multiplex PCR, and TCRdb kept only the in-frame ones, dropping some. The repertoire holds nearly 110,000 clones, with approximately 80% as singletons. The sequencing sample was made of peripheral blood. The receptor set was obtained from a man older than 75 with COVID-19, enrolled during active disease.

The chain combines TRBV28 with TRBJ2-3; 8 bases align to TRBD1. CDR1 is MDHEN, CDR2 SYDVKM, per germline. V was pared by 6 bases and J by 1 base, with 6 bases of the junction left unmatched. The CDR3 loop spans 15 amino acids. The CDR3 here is CASSSGGGRTDTQYF. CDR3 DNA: TGTGCCAGCAGCTCAGGGGGCGGTCGCACAGATACGCAGTATTTT.

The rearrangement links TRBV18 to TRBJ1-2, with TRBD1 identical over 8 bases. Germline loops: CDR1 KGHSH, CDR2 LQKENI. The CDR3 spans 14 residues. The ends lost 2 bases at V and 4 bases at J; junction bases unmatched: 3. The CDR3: CASSPGDRTYGYTF. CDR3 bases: TGTGCCAGCTCACCAGGGGACAGGACCTATGGCTACACCTTC.

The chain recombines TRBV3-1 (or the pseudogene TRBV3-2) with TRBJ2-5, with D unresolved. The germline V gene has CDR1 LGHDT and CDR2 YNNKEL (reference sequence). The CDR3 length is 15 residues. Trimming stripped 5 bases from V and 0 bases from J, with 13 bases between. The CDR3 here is CASSATRMYQETQYF. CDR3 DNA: TGTGCCAGCAGCGCGACACGTATGTACCAAGAGACCCAGTACTTC.

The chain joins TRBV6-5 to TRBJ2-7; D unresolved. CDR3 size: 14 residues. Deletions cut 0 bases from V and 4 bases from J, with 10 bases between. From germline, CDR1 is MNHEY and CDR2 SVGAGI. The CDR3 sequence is CASSYSNGGYEQYF. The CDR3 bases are TGTGCCAGCAGTTACTCGAACGGCGGTTACGAGCAGTACTTC.